A few counts support the clone carrying this T cell receptor (beta chain). The CDR3 is 15 residues long. V shed 1 base, J shed 6 bases, and the junction held 6 bases outside the gene matches. CDR1 and CDR2 from the germline V gene are SGDLS and YYNGEE. The data were taken from a study of shared clonotypes between healthy human individuals. CD45RO-negative, CCR7-positively selected cells formed the naive CD8 fraction, excluding terminally differentiated effector memory CD45RA+ cells. For sorted subsets, approximately 0.2 ug DNA per replicate equaled around 28,000 T cell genomes. Method: immunoSEQ multiplex PCR; TCRdb's copy keeps in-frame clones and lacks some. In the table there are around 2.1 million clones, about 92% of which are singletons.

The source is a man between 18 and 35 years old in good health. Some clones in this sample may be carry-over from other donors' samples. Sequenced: naive CD8+ T cells from PBMCs. The J gene is TRBJ1-2, the V gene TRBV9, with 10 bases aligning to TRBD1. The DNA for the CDR3 is TGTGCCAGCAGCGTAAGACAGGGGGCTATGGATGGCTACACCTTC. Protein product: CASSVRQGAMDGYTF.